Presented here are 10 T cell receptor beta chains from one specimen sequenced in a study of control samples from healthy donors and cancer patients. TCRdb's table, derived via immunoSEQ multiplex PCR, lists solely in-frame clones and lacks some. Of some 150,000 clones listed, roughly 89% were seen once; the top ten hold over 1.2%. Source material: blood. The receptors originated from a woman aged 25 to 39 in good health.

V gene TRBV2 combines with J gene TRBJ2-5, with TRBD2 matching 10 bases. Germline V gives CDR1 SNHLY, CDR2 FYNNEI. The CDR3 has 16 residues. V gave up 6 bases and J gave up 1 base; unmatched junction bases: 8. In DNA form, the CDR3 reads TGTGCCAGCAGACCTACGACTAGCGGGTCCCAAGAGACCCAGTACTTC. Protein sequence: CASRPTTSGSQETQYF.

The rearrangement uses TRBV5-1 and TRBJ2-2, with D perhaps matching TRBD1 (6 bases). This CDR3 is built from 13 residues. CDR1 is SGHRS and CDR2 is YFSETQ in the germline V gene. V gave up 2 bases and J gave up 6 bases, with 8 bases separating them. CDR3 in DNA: TGCGCCAGCAGCTTTACAGGGTCCGGGGAGCTGTTTTTT. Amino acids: CASSFTGSGELFF.

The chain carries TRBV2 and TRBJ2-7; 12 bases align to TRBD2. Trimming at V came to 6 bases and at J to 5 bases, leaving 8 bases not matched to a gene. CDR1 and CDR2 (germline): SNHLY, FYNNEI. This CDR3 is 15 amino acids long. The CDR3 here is CASRLAGGPWDEQYF. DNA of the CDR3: TGTGCCAGCAGGCTAGCGGGAGGGCCGTGGGACGAGCAGTACTTC. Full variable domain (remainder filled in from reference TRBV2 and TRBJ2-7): EPEVTQTPSHQVTQMGQEVILRCVPISNHLYFYWYRQILGQKVEFLVSFYNNEISEKSEIFDDQFSVERPDGSNFTLKIRSTKLEDSAMYFCASRLAGGPWDEQYFGPGTRLTVT.

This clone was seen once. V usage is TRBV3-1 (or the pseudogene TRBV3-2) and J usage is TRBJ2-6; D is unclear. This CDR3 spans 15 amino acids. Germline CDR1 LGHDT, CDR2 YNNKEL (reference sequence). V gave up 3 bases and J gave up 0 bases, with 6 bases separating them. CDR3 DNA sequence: TGTGCCAGCAGCCACACAGCCTCTGGGGCCAACGTCCTGACTTTC. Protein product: CASSHTASGANVLTF.

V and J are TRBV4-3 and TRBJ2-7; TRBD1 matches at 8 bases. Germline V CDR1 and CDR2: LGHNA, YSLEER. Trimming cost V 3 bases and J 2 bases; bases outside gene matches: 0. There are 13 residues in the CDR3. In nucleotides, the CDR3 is TGCGCCAGCAGCCAGGACAGGGCCTACGAGCAGTACTTC. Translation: CASSQDRAYEQYF.

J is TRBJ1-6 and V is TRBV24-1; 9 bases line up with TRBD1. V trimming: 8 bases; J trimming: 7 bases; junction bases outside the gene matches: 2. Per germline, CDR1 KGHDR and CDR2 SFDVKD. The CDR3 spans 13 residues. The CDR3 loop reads CATTGTGNSPLHF. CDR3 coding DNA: TGTGCCACCACCGGGACAGGGAATTCACCCCTCCACTTT.

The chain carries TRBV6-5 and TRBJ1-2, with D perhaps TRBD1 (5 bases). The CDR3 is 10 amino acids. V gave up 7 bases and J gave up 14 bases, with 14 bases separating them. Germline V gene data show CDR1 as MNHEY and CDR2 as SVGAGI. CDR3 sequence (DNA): TGTGCCAGCAACCCAGGGCCCAGTACCTTC. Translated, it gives CASNPGPSTF.

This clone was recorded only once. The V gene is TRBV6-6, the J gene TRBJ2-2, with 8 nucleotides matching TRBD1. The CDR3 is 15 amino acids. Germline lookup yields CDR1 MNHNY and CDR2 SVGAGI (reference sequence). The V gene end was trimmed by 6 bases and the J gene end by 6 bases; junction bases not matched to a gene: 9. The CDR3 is CASSSGQGSPGELFF. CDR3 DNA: TGTGCCAGCAGCTCCGGACAGGGTTCGCCCGGGGAGCTGTTTTTT.

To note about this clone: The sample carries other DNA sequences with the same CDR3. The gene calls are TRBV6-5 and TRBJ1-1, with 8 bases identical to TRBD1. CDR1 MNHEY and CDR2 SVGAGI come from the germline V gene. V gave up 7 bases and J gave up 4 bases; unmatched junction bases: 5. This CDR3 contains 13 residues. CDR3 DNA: TGTGCCAGCATCCCCGACAGGGGCACTGAAGCTTTCTTT. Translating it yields CASIPDRGTEAFF.

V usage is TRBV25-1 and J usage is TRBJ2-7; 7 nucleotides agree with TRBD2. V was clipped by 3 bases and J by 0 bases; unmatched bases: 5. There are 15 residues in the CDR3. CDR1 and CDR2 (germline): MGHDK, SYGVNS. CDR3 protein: CASSEGQRGSYEQYF. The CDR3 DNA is TGTGCCAGCAGTGAGGGCCAGCGGGGCTCCTACGAGCAGTACTTC.